The present T cell receptor (beta chain) was sequenced within a study of OX40 agonist ivuxolimab in advanced cancers. Profiled with immunoSEQ multiplex PCR; TCRdb holds only in-frame clones, not every one. Of roughly 56,000 clones in the sample, about four fifths are singletons; the top ten hold roughly 4.4%. The V segment lost 1 base and the J segment 8 bases; nucleotides outside the gene matches: 10. CDR1 and CDR2 from the germline V gene are SGHRS and YFSETQ. This CDR3 has 15 amino acids. The sample consisted of CD4+ or CD8+ T cells sorted from blood, taken in a trial of the OX40 agonist ivuxolimab. The gene calls are TRBV5-1 and TRBJ1-1, with 8 bases lining up with TRBD1. The TCR was taken from an adult with an advanced solid tumor such as melanoma, head and neck, liver or kidney cancer. The CDR3 is CASSLYAGGRPEAFF. The CDR3 DNA sequence: TGCGCCAGCAGCTTGTACGCAGGGGGCCGTCCGGAAGCTTTCTTT.